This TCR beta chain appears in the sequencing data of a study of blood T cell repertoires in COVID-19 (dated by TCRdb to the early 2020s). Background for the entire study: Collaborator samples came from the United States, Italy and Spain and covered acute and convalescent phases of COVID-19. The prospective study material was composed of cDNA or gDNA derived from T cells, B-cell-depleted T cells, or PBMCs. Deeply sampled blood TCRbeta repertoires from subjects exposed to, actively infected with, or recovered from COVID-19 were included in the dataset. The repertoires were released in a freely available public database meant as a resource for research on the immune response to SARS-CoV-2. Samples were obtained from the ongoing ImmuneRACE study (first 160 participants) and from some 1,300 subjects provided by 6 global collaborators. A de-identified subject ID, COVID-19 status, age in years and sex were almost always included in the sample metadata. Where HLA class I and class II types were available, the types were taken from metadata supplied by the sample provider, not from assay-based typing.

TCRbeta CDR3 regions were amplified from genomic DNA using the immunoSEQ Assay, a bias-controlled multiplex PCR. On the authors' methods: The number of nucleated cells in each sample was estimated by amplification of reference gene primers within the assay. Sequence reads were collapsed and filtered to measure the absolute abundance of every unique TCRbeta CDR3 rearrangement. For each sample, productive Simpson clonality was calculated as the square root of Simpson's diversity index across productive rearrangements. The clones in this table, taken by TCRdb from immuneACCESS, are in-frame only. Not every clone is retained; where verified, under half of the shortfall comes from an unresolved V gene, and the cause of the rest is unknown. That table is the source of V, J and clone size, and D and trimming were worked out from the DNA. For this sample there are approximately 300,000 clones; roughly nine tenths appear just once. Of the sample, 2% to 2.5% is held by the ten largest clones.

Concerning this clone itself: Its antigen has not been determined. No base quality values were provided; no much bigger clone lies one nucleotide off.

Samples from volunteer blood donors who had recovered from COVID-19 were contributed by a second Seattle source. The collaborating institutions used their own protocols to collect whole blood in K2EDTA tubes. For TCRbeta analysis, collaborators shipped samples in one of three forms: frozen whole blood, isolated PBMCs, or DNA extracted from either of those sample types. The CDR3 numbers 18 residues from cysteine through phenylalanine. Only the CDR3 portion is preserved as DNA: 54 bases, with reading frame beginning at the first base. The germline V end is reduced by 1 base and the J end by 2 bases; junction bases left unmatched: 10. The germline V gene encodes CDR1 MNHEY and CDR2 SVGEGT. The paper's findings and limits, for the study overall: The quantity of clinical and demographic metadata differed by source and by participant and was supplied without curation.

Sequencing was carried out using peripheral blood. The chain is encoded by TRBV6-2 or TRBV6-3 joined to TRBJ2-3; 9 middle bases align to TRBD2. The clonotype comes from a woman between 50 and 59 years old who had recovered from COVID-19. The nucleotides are TGTGCCAGCAGTTACTGGGCTAGCGGGGCCGTCATCACAGATACGCAGTATTTT. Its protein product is CASSYWASGAVITDTQYF.